This T cell receptor beta chain was observed in a study of technical replicates of blood from a few donors. This CDR3 has 13 amino acids. Germline V CDR1 and CDR2: SEHNR, FQNEAQ (reference sequence). With 5 bases removed from V and 2 bases from J, the gap between germline ends came to 10 bases. TCRdb keeps only in-frame clones here, not all; method: immunoSEQ multiplex PCR. The sample carries more than 65,000 clones, roughly 92% recorded once. Sequencing was carried out using T cells isolated from PBMCs. This clonotype originated in a human donor in good health. The chain recombines TRBV7-9 with TRBJ2-7; perhaps TRBD1 as D (6 bases). The CDR3, as DNA: TGTGCCAGCAGCCAAGACAGGCCCTACGAGCAGTACTTC. Translation: CASSQDRPYEQYF.